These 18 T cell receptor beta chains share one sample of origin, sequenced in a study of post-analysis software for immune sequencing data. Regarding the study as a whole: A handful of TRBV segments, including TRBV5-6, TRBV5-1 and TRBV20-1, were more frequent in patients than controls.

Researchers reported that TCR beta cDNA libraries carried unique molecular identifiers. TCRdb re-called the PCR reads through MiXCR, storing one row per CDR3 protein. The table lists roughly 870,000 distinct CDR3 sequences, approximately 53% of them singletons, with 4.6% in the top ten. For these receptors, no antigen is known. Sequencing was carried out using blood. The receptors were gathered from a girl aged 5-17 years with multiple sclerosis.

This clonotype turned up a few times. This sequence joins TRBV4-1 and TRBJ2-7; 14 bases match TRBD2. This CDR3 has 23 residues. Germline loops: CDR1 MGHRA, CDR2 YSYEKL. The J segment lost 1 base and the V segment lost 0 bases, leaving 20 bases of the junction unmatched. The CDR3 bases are TGCGCCAGCAGCCAAGAAACTCCGGTTAGGACTAGCGGGAGGACAAGACCATCCTACGAGCAGTACTTC. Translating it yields CASSQETPVRTSGRTRPSYEQYF.

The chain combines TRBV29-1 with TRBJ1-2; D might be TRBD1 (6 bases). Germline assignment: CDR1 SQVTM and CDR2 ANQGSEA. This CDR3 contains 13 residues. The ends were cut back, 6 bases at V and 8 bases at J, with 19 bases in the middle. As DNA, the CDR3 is TGCAGCGTCGCACAGGGACCACCTAGGGGCTACACCTTC. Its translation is CSVAQGPPRGYTF.

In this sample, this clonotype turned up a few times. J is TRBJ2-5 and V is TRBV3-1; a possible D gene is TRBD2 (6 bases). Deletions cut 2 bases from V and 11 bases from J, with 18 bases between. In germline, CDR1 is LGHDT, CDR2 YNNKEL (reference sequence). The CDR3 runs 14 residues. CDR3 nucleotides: TGTGCCAGCAGCCAATTCTCCGCTCCCCGGGGGCAGTACTTC. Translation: CASSQFSAPRGQYF.

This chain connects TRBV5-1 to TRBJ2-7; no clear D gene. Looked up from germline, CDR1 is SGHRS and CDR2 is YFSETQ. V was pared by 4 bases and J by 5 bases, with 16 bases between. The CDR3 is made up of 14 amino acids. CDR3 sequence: CASSPPGPRDEQYF. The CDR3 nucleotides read TGCGCCAGCAGCCCCCCTGGACCTAGGGACGAGCAGTACTTC.

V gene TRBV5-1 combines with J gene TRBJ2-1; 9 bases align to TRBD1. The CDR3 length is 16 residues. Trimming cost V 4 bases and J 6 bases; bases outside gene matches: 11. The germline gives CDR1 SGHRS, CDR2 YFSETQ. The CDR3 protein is CASSLRPGQGLNEQFF. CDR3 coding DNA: TGCGCCAGCAGCCTCAGACCGGGACAGGGTCTCAATGAGCAGTTCTTC.

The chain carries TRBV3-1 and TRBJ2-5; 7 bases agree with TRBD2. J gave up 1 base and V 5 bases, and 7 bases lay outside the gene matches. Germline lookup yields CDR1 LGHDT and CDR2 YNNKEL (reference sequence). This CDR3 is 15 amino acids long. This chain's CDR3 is CASSRETSSQETQYF. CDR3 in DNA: TGTGCCAGCAGCAGAGAGACTAGCAGCCAAGAGACCCAGTACTTC.

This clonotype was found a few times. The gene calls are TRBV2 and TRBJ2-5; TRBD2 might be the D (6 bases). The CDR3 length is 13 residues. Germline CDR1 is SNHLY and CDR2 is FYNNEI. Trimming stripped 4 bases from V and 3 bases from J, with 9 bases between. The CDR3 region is CASSGSGKETQYF. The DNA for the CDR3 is TGTGCCAGCAGTGGTAGCGGAAAAGAGACCCAGTACTTC. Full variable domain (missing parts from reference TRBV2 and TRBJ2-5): EPEVTQTPSHQVTQMGQEVILRCVPISNHLYFYWYRQILGQKVEFLVSFYNNEISEKSEIFDDQFSVERPDGSNFTLKIRSTKLEDSAMYFCASSGSGKETQYFGPGTRLLVL.

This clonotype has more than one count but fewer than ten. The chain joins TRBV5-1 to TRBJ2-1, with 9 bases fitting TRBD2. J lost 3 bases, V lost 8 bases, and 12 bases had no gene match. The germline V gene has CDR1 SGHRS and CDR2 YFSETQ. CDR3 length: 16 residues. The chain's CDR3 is CASSEGAGGGYNEQFF. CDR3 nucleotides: TGCGCCAGTAGCGAAGGAGCGGGAGGAGGCTACAATGAGCAGTTCTTC. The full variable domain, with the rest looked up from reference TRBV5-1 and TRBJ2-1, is KAGVTQTPRYLIKTRGQQVTLSCSPISGHRSVSWYQQTPGQGLQFLFEYFSETQRNKGNFPGRFSGRQFSNSRSEMNVSTLELGDSALYLCASSEGAGGGYNEQFFGPGTRLTVL.

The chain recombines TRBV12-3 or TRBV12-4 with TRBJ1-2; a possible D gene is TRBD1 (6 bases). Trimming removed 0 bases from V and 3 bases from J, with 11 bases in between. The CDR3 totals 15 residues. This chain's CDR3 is CASSLALGQHYGYTF. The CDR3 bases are TGTGCCAGCAGTTTAGCCCTCGGACAGCACTATGGCTACACCTTC.

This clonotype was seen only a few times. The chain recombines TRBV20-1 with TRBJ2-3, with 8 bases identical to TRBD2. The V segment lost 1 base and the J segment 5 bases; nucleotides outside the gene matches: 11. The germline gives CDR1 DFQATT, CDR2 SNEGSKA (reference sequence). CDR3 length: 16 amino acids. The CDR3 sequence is CSARGQRGGWRDTQYF. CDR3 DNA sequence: TGCAGTGCTAGAGGTCAACGCGGGGGGTGGAGAGATACGCAGTATTTT.

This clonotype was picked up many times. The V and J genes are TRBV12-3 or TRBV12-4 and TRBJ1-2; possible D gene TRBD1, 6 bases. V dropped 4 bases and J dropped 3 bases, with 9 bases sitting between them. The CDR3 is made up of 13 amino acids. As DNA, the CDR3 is TGTGCCAGCAGTTCACAGGGTGACTATGGCTACACCTTC. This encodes CASSSQGDYGYTF.

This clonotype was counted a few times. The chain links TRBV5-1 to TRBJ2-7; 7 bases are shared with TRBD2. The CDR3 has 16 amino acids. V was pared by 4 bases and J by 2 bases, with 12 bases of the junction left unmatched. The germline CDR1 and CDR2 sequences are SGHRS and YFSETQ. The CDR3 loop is CASSMGIGGSTYEQYF. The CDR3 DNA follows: TGCGCCAGCAGCATGGGTATAGGCGGGAGTACCTACGAGCAGTACTTC.

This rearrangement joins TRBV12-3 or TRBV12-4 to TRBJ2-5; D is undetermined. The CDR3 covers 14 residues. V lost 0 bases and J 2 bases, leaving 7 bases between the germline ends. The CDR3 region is CASSLALVQETQYF. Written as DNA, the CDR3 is TGTGCCAGCAGTTTAGCGCTGGTTCAAGAGACCCAGTACTTC.

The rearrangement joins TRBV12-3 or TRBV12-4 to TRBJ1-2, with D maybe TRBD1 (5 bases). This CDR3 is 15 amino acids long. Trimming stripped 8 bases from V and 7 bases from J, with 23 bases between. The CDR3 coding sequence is TGTGCCAGCCGACAGACAGACAGTCGTACCCTTGGCTACACCTTC. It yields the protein CASRQTDSRTLGYTF.

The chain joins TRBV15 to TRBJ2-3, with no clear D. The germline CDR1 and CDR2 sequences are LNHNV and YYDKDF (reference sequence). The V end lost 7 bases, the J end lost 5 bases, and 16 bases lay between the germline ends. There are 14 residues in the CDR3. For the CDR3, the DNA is TGTGCCACCAACGAATACAGAGATTTAGATACGCAGTATTTT. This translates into CATNEYRDLDTQYF.

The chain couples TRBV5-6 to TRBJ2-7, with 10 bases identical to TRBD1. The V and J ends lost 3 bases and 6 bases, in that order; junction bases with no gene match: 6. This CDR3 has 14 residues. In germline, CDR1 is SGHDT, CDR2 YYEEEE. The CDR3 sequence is CASSYRDRGSEQYF. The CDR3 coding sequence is TGTGCCAGCAGCTACCGGGACAGGGGCAGCGAGCAGTACTTC.

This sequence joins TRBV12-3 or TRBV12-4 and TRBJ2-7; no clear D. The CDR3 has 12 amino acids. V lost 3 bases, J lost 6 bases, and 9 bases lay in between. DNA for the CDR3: TGTGCCAGCAGTTTTTGGGCTAGCGAGCAGTACTTC. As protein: CASSFWASEQYF.

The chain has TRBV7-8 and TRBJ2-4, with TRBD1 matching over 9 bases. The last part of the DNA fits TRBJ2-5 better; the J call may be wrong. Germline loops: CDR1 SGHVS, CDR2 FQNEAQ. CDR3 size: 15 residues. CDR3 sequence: CASSTRDRVEETQYF. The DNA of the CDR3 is TGTGCCAGCAGCACCCGGGACAGGGTTGAGGAGACCCAGTACTTC.